The 19 T cell receptor beta chains reported below all come from one sample, sequenced in a study of OX40 agonist ivuxolimab in advanced cancers. Using immunoSEQ multiplex PCR, the repertoire was profiled, and TCRdb retains in-frame clones only, with some absent. The data contain approximately 60,000 clones, 92% of them singletons. Sequences were derived from CD4+ or CD8+ T cells sorted from blood, sampled in a trial of the OX40 agonist ivuxolimab. These receptors originate from an adult with an advanced solid tumor such as melanoma, head and neck, liver or kidney cancer.

The chain recombines TRBV9 with TRBJ1-6; no clear D gene. Germline V gene data show CDR1 as SGDLS and CDR2 as YYNGEE. CDR3 length: 14 residues. Trimming cost V 0 bases and J 2 bases, with 3 bases left between them. Here the CDR3 DNA reads TGTGCCAGCAGCGTAGGGACCTATAATTCACCCCTCCACTTT. This translates into CASSVGTYNSPLHF.

The V and J genes are TRBV13 and TRBJ2-3; no clear D gene. V was shortened by 3 bases and J by 6 bases, with 22 bases between the two germline ends. Germline V gene data show CDR1 as PRHDT and CDR2 as FYEKMQ (reference sequence). The CDR3 is 17 amino acids. The CDR3 protein is CASSFEVRSLQADTQYF. Written as DNA, the CDR3 is TGTGCCAGCAGCTTTGAGGTTAGGAGCCTCCAAGCTGATACGCAGTATTTT.

V usage is TRBV6-5 and J usage is TRBJ1-2, with no clear D. This CDR3 is 13 amino acids long. Germline CDR1 reads MNHEY; CDR2 reads SVGAGI. Trimming stripped 6 bases from V and 8 bases from J, with 16 bases between. CDR3 DNA sequence: TGTGCCAGCAGGCTTATTATGTCCGAGGGCTACACCTTC. Encoded protein: CASRLIMSEGYTF.

The chain recombines TRBV5-4 with TRBJ1-1, with D perhaps TRBD1 (5 bases). The V end was cut by 4 bases, the J end by 4 bases, with 14 bases between. The CDR3 has 14 amino acids. Germline V CDR1 and CDR2: SGHNT, YYREEE (reference sequence). CDR3: CASSHQAGGTEAFF. The CDR3 DNA reads TGTGCCAGCAGCCACCAGGCGGGGGGCACTGAAGCTTTCTTT.

This chain links TRBV19 with TRBJ2-5; TRBD2 agrees at 11 bases. This CDR3 has 16 residues. With V trimmed by 5 bases and J by 5 bases, 10 bases remained unmatched. CDR1 and CDR2 (germline): LNHDA, SQIVND (reference sequence). CDR3 nucleotide sequence: TGTGCCAGTAGTTCGATTAGCGGGAGGGCCTGGGAGACCCAGTACTTC. Translating it yields CASSSISGRAWETQYF.

The chain couples TRBV10-2 to TRBJ2-7, with 7 bases aligning to TRBD1. Per germline, CDR1 WSHSY and CDR2 SAAADI. The V and J ends lost 3 bases and 4 bases, in that order; junction bases with no gene match: 12. This CDR3 is 16 amino acids long. CDR3 bases: TGCGCCAGCAGTGACCGGGGACAGCCCAGAGATTACGAGCAGTACTTC. It specifies CASSDRGQPRDYEQYF.

A remark on this clone: The sample carries other DNA sequences with the same CDR3. The rearrangement joins TRBV30 to TRBJ2-7; TRBD2 agrees at 7 bases. With V trimmed by 1 base and J by 6 bases, 6 bases remained unmatched. Germline CDR1 reads GTSNPN; CDR2 reads SVGIG (reference sequence). This CDR3 is built from 13 residues. The CDR3 bases are TGTGCCTGGAGTGGTGGGAGGGCGGGCGAGCAGTACTTC. As protein: CAWSGGRAGEQYF.

The chain is built from TRBV5-4 and TRBJ1-5; the D is unclear. The CDR3 runs 16 residues. Trimming took 2 bases from V and 5 from J, leaving 17 bases between them. In germline, CDR1 is SGHNT, CDR2 YYREEE (reference sequence). CDR3 DNA sequence: TGTGCCAGCAGCTTCCGTGACGCACAGTCCTATCAGCCCCAGCATTTT. It codes for CASSFRDAQSYQPQHF.

The chain carries TRBV10-2 and TRBJ2-1, with a possible D match to TRBD1 (6 bases). Germline lookup yields CDR1 WSHSY and CDR2 SAAADI. V was trimmed by 6 bases and J by 4 bases, leaving 13 bases between them. CDR3 length: 14 residues. The CDR3 spells CASSRDNIYNEQFF. The CDR3 DNA sequence: TGCGCCAGCAGCCGGGACAACATATACAATGAGCAGTTCTTC.

The chain employs TRBV6-5 and TRBJ2-1, with 8 bases that match TRBD2. The CDR3 is made up of 14 amino acids. Germline trimming cut 5 bases from V and 4 bases from J; bases unmatched to any gene: 4. Germline V CDR1 and CDR2: MNHEY, SVGAGI. The CDR3 coding sequence is TGTGCCAGCAGTAGCGGGAGATCATACAATGAGCAGTTCTTC. It translates to CASSSGRSYNEQFF.

In this sample, this clone turned up a few times. The chain is built from TRBV11-2 and TRBJ1-2; weak D call: TRBD1 (6 bases). Trimming removed 0 bases from V and 4 bases from J, with 12 bases in between. CDR3 length: 15 residues. CDR1 and CDR2 (germline): SGHAT, FQNNGV. CDR3 nucleotide sequence: TGTGCCAGCAGCTTAGATGGCCAGGGGAGCTATGGCTACACCTTC. As protein: CASSLDGQGSYGYTF.

The V and J genes are TRBV18 and TRBJ2-2, with a possible D match to TRBD2 (6 bases). The V gene lost 1 base and the J gene lost 3 bases, with 18 bases spanning the gap. There are 18 residues in the CDR3. Germline loops: CDR1 KGHSH, CDR2 LQKENI. The CDR3 DNA is TGTGCCAGCTCACCACGATCGGGCGGGGCCGGGTACACCGGGGAGCTGTTTTTT. Its protein is CASSPRSGGAGYTGELFF.

CDR3 coding DNA: TGTGCCAGCAGCTTTGGGTTAGGGGGACTAGCGGGAGGTGTGCAGTATTTT. It translates to CASSFGLGGLAGGVQYF. The V gene is TRBV5-4, the J gene TRBJ2-3; the match to TRBD2 covers 15 bases. The ends lost 2 bases at V and 11 bases at J; junction bases unmatched: 12. The CDR3 length is 17 residues. Germline V gene data show CDR1 as SGHNT and CDR2 as YYREEE (reference sequence).

This clone was observed once. The chain combines TRBV5-1 with TRBJ2-2, with 7 bases identical to TRBD2. V lost 0 bases, J lost 1 base, and 6 bases stayed unmatched. Germline assignment: CDR1 SGHRS and CDR2 YFSETQ. This CDR3 region has 17 residues. The CDR3 coding sequence is TGCGCCAGCAGCTTGGGAAGGATAGCGGGGAACACCGGGGAGCTGTTTTTT. It translates to CASSLGRIAGNTGELFF.

The J gene is TRBJ2-1, the V gene TRBV7-3; D may be TRBD1 or TRBD2 (5 bases each). Trimming removed 3 bases at V and 3 bases at J, with 12 bases between. Germline assignment: CDR1 SGHTA and CDR2 FQGTGA. The CDR3 extends over 15 amino acids. The CDR3 sequence: CASSLGPDIYNEQFF. The CDR3 coding sequence is TGTGCCAGCAGCTTGGGACCGGATATCTACAATGAGCAGTTCTTC.

This sequence joins TRBV15 and TRBJ2-2, with D perhaps TRBD1 (6 bases). V was shortened by 1 base and J by 5 bases, with 11 bases between the two germline ends. The CDR3 has 15 residues. The germline CDR1 and CDR2 sequences are LNHNV and YYDKDF (reference sequence). The CDR3 nucleotides are TGTGCCACCAGCAGAGGTGGCCAGGGGACCGGGGAGCTGTTTTTT. This sequence encodes CATSRGGQGTGELFF. Using reference TRBV15 and TRBJ2-2 for the parts outside the CDR3, the full variable domain is DAMVIQNPRYQVTQFGKPVTLSCSQTLNHNVMYWYQQKSSQAPKLLFHYYDKDFNNEADTPDNFQSRRPNTSFCFLDIRSPGLGDTAMYLCATSRGGQGTGELFFGEGSRLTVL.

V usage is TRBV5-1 and J usage is TRBJ2-1, with D possibly matching TRBD2 (6 bases). With 4 bases removed from V and 9 bases from J, the gap between germline ends came to 23 bases. Germline CDR1 is SGHRS and CDR2 is YFSETQ. The CDR3 length is 16 residues. This CDR3 is CASSIGIELVGGEQFF. The CDR3 DNA is TGCGCCAGCAGCATTGGGATAGAACTAGTGGGGGGTGAGCAGTTCTTC.

This chain links TRBV9 with TRBJ2-1; 8 positions match TRBD1. The ends lost 3 bases at V and 9 bases at J; junction bases unmatched: 17. From germline, CDR1 is SGDLS and CDR2 YYNGEE. The CDR3 totals 17 residues. CDR3 in amino acids: CASSGRGRSDLVGEQFF. The CDR3 DNA follows: TGTGCCAGCAGCGGCAGGGGGCGCAGTGATTTAGTCGGTGAGCAGTTCTTC.

The rearrangement uses TRBV9 and TRBJ2-1, with 11 bases that match TRBD2. CDR1 and CDR2 (germline): SGDLS, YYNGEE. J lost 4 bases, V lost 5 bases, and 11 bases had no gene match. CDR3 size: 17 residues. The CDR3 DNA sequence: TGTGCCAGCAGTAAAGGAACGGGACTAGCGGATTACAATGAGCAGTTCTTC. Encoded protein: CASSKGTGLADYNEQFF. Full variable domain (missing parts from reference TRBV9 and TRBJ2-1): DSGVTQTPKHLITATGQRVTLRCSPRSGDLSVYWYQQSLDQGLQFLIQYYNGEERAKGNILERFSAQQFPDLHSELNLSSLELGDSALYFCASSKGTGLADYNEQFFGPGTRLTVL.